Here is one TCR beta chain with its context. The antigen is not known. This entry belongs to a study of T cell responses to AZD1222 COVID-19 vaccine. Study-wide results and limits: A mostly white British donor set with more females was recruited, and clonal diversity was possibly underestimated.

The data were produced by immunoSEQ multiplex PCR, yet TCRdb's version contains in-frame clones alone and is incomplete. The data show roughly 100,000 clones, about 88% seen once. Germline values: CDR1 MNHEY, CDR2 SMNVEV (reference sequence). Trimming cost V 7 bases and J 6 bases; bases outside gene matches: 9. CDR3 length: 15 residues. The specimen was peripheral blood, collected on day 0 of AZD1222 vaccination. V gene TRBV27 combines with J gene TRBJ2-2; 9 bases map to TRBD1. The receptor comes from an adult in good health. The chain's CDR3 is CASKGSQGAAGELFF. The CDR3 DNA reads as TGTGCCAGCAAGGGTTCACAGGGGGCCGCCGGGGAGCTGTTTTTT.